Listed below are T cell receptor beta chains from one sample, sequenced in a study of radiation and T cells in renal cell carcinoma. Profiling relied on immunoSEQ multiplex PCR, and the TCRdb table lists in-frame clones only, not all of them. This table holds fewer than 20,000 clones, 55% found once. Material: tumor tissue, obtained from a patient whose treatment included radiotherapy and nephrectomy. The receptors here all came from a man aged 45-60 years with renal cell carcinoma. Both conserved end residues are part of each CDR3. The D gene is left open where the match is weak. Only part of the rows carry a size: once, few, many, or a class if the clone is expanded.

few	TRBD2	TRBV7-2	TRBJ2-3	TGTGCCAGCAGCTTAGAGGCTAGCGGGGGGGTACGGACGCAGTATTTT	CASSLEASGGVRTQYF
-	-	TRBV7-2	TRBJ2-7	TGTGCCAGCAGCTCCATGTATCCCTACGAGCAGTACTTC	CASSSMYPYEQYF
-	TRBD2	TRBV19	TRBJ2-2	TGTAACTCCGGGAAGCGGGGCCCTTACACCGGGGAGCTGTTTTTT	CNSGKRGPYTGELFF
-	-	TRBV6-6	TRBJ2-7	TGTGCCAGCAGTACTCGGTCCTACGAGCAGTACTTC	CASSTRSYEQYF
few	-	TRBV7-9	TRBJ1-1	TGTGCCAGCAGCTCGCTGCAGGGGCCCGGACGCGCTTTCTTT	CASSSLQGPGRAFF
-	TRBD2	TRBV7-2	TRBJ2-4	TGTGCCAGCAGCTTAGATCTAGCGGGAGCGGAAGCCAAAAACATTCAGTACTTC	CASSLDLAGAEAKNIQYF
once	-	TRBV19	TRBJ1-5	TGTGCCACTCTAGAGCCGGGGAGGGGACGGCCCCAGCATTTT	CATLEPGRGRPQHF
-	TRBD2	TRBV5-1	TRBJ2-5	TGCGCCAGCAACGGAGGCGGGAGGGCCGGAGAGACCCAGTACTTC	CASNGGGRAGETQYF
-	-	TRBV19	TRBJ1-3	TGTGCCAGTAGTGCAACAGCGAACTCTGGAAACACCATATATTTT	CASSATANSGNTIYF
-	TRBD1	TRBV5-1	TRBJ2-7	TGCGCCAGCAGCCCTTTAGGTAGGGGGCTTGGCTACGAGCAGTACTTC	CASSPLGRGLGYEQYF
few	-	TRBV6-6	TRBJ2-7	TGTGCCAGCAGTTACTCCCCGGGGTCCGACTCCTACGAGCAGTACTTC	CASSYSPGSDSYEQYF
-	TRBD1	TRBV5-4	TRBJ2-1	TGTGCCAGCACCCCAGGGGGAGTTTACAGTGGGAATGAGCAGTTCTTC	CASTPGGVYSGNEQFF
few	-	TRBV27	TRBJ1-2	TGTGCCAGCAGTTTAGACGACAGATCCTATGGCTACACCTTC	CASSLDDRSYGYTF
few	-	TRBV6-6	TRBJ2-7	TGTGCCAGCAGCCCGGACAGATACGAGCAGTACTTC	CASSPDRYEQYF
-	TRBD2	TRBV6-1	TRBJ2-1	TGTGCCAGCAAATGGACTAGCGGGAGTAGTGAGCAGTTCTTC	CASKWTSGSSEQFF